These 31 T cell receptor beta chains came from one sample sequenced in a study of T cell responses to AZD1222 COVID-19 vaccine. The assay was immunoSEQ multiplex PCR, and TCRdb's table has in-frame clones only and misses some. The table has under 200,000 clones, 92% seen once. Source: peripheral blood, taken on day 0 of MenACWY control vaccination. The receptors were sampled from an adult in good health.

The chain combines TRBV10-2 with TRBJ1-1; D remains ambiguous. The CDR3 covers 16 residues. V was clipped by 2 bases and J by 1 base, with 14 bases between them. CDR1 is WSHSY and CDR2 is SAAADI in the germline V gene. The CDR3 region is CASSETGLGRNTEAFF. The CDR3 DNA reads TGCGCCAGCAGTGAGACGGGTTTAGGGAGGAACACTGAAGCTTTCTTT.

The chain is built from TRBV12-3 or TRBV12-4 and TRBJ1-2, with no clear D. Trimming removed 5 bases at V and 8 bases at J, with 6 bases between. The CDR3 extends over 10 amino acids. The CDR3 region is CASSKGGYTF. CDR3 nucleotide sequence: TGTGCCAGCAGTAAGGGCGGCTACACCTTC.

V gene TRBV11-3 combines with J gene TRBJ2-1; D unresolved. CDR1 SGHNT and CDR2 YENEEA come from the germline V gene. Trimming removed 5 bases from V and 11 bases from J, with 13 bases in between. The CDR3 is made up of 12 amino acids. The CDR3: CASSPPGWQQFF. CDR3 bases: TGTGCCAGCAGCCCCCCCGGCTGGCAGCAGTTCTTC.

The CDR3 is CSASTGLLYEQYF. CDR3 in DNA: TGCAGTGCTAGTACGGGGCTTCTCTACGAGCAGTACTTC. The V and J genes are TRBV20-1 and TRBJ2-7, with D possibly being TRBD1 or TRBD2 (5 bases each). The CDR3 contains 13 residues. The V and J ends lost 3 bases and 3 bases respectively, with 12 bases between them. Germline loops: CDR1 DFQATT, CDR2 SNEGSKA (reference sequence).

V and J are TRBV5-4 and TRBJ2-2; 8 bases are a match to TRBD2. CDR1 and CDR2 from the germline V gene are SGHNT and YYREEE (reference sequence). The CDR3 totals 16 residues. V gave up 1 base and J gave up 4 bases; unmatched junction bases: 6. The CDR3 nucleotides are TGTGCCAGCAGCTTGCGGGGGACTAGATCCACCGGGGAGCTGTTTTTT. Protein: CASSLRGTRSTGELFF.

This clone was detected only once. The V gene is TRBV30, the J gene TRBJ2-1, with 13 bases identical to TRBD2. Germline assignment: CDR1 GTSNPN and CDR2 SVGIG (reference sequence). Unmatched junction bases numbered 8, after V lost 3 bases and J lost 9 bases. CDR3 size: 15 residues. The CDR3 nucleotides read TGTGCCTGGAGCTTACTAGCGGGAGGGGCCGGTGAGCAGTTCTTC. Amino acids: CAWSLLAGGAGEQFF.

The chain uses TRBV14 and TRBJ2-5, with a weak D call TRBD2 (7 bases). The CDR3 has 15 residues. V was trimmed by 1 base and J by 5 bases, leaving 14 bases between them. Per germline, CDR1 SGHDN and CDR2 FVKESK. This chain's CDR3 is CASSQVAGAAETQYF. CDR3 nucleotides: TGTGCCAGCAGCCAAGTGGCGGGGGCGGCGGAGACCCAGTACTTC. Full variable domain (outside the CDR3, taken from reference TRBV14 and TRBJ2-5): EAGVTQFPSHSVIEKGQTVTLRCDPISGHDNLYWYRRVMGKEIKFLLHFVKESKQDESGMPNNRFLAERTGGTYSTLKVQPAELEDSGVYFCASSQVAGAAETQYFGPGTRLLVL.

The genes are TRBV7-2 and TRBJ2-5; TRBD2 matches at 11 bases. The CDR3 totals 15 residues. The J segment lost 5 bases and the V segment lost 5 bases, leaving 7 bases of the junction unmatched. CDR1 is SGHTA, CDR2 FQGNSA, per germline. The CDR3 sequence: CASSITSGSGETQYF. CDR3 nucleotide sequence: TGTGCCAGCAGCATAACTAGCGGGAGCGGGGAGACCCAGTACTTC.

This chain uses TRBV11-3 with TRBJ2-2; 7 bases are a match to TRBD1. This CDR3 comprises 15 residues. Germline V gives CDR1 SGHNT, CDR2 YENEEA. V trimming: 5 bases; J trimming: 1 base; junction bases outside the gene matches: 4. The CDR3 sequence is CASSARTGNTGELFF. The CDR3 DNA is TGTGCCAGCAGCGCTCGGACAGGGAACACCGGGGAGCTGTTTTTT.

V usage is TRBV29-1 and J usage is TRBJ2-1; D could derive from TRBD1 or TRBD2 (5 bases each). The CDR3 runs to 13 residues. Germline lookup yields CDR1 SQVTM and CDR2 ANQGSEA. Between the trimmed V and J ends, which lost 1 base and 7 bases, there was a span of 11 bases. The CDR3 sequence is CSVEVGGRNEQFF. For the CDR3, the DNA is TGCAGCGTTGAAGTTGGGGGAAGGAATGAGCAGTTCTTC.

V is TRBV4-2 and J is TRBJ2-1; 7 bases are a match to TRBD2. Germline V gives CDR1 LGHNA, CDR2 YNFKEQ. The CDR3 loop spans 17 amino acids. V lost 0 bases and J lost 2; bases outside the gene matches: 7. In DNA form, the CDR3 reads TGTGCCAGCAGCCAAGATTTGGGAGGGCCGCCCTACAATGAGCAGTTCTTC. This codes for CASSQDLGGPPYNEQFF.

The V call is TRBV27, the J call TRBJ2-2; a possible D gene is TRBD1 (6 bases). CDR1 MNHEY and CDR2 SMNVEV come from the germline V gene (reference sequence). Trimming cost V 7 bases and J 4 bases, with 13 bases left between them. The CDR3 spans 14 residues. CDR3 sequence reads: CASMGNRVTGELFF. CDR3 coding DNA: TGTGCCAGCATGGGAAACAGGGTCACCGGGGAGCTGTTTTTT.

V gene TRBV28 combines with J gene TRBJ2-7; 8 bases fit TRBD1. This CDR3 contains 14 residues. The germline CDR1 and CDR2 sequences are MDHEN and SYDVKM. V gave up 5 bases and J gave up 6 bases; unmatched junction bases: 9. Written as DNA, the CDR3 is TGTGCCAGCAGTCTACAGGGGGGTAAGATCGAGCAGTACTTC. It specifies CASSLQGGKIEQYF.

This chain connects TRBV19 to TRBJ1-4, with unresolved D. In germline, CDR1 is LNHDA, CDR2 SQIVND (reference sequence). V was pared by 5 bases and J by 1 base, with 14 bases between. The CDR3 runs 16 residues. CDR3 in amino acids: CASSLTALGTNEKLFF. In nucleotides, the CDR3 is TGTGCCAGTAGTTTGACGGCCTTGGGAACTAATGAAAAACTGTTTTTT.

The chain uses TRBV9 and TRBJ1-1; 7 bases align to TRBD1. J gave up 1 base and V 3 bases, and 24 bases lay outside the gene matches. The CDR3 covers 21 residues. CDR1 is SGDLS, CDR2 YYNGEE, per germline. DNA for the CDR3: TGTGCCAGCAGCGCCTCCCATTCCAACAGGGGCTCGGGAACAAAGAACACTGAAGCTTTCTTT. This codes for CASSASHSNRGSGTKNTEAFF.

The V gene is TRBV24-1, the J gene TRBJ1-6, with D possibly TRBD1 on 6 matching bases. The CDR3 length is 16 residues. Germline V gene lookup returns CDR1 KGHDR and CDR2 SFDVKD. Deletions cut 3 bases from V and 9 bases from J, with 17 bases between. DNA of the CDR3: TGTGCCACCAGTGATCACAGGGCTAGGGTTAGTTCACCCCTCCACTTT. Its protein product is CATSDHRARVSSPLHF.

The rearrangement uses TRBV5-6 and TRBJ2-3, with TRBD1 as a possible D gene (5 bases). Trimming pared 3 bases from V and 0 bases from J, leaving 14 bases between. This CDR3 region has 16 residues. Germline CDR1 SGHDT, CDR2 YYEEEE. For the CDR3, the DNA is TGTGCCAGCAGCTCCTTTTCAGGGCCGAGCACAGATACGCAGTATTTT. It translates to CASSSFSGPSTDTQYF.

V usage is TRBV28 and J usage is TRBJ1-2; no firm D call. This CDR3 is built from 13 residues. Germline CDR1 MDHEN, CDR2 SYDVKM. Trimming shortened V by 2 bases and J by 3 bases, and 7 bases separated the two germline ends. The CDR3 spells CASSLGGYYGYTF. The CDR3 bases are TGTGCCAGCAGTTTAGGTGGCTACTATGGCTACACCTTC.

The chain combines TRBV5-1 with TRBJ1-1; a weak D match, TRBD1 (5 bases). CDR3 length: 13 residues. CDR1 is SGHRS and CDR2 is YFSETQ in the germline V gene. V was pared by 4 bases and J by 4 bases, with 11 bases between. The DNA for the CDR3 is TGCGCCAGCAGCATATCCGGGGGCACTGAAGCTTTCTTT. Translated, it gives CASSISGGTEAFF.

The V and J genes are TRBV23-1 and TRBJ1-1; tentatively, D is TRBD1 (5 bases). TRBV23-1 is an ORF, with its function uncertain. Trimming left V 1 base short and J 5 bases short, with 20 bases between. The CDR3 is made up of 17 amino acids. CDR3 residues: CASSQWGSSPRGTEAFF. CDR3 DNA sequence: TGCGCCAGCAGTCAATGGGGGTCAAGCCCGCGGGGAACTGAAGCTTTCTTT.

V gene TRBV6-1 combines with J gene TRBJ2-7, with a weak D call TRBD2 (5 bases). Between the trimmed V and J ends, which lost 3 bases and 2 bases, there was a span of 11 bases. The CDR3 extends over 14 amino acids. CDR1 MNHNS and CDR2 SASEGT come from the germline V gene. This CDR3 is CASSEVAAAYEQYF. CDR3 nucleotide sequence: TGTGCCAGCAGTGAGGTGGCAGCGGCCTACGAGCAGTACTTC.

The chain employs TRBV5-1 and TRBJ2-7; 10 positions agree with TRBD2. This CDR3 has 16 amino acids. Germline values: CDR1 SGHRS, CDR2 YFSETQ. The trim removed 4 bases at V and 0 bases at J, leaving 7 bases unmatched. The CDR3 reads CASSPKSSGSSYEQYF. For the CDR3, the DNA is TGCGCCAGCAGCCCTAAATCTAGCGGGAGCTCCTACGAGCAGTACTTC.

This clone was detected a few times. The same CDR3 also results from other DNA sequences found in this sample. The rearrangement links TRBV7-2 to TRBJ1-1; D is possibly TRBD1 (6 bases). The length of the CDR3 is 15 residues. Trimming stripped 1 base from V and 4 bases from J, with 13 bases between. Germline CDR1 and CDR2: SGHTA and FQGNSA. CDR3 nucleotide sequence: TGTGCCAGCAGCTTAGGACGGGGGCTGGGCACTGAAGCTTTCTTT. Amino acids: CASSLGRGLGTEAFF.

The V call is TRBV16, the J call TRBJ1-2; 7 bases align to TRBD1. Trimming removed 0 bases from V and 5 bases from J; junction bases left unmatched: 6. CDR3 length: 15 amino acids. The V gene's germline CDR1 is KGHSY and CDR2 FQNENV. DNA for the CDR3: TGTGCCAGCAGCCAATCCGGGGACAGCTATTATGGCTACACCTTC. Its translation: CASSQSGDSYYGYTF. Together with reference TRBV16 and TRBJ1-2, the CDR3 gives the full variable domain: GEEVAQTPKHLVRGEGQKAKLYCAPIKGHSYVFWYQQVLKNEFKFLISFQNENVFDETGMPKERFSAKCLPNSPCSLEIQATKLEDSAVYFCASSQSGDSYYGYTFGSGTRLTVV.

The CDR3 is CASSSWVGTSGSYEQYF. CDR3 coding DNA: TGTGCCAGCAGCTCTTGGGTCGGGACTAGCGGGAGTTATGAGCAGTACTTC. The rearrangement uses TRBV7-9 and TRBJ2-7, with 14 bases fitting TRBD2. J was trimmed by 7 bases and V by 4 bases; bases with no gene match: 12. Germline values: CDR1 SEHNR, CDR2 FQNEAQ (reference sequence). The CDR3 has 17 amino acids.

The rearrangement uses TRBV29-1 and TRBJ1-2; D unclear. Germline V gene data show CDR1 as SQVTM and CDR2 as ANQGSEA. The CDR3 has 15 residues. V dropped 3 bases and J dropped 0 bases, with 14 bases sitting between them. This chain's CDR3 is CSVEGQLASNYGYTF. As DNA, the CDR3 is TGCAGCGTTGAGGGCCAACTAGCTTCTAACTATGGCTACACCTTC.

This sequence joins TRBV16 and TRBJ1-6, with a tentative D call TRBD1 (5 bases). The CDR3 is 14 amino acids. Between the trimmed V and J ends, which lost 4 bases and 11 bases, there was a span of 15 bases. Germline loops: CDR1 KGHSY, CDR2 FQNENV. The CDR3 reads CASSPGGGQTPLHF. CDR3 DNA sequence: TGTGCCAGCAGCCCTGGGGGAGGGCAGACACCCCTCCACTTT.

The CDR3 nucleotides are TGTGCCAGCAGCTTATTAGAAGCGGGAGTCGTCCTGCAGACCCAGTACTTC. Residues: CASSLLEAGVVLQTQYF. This chain uses TRBV7-9 with TRBJ2-5; 8 nucleotides line up with TRBD2. V dropped 2 bases and J dropped 6; count of bases not matched to a gene: 14. Germline V gene sequence: CDR1 SEHNR, CDR2 FQNEAQ (reference sequence). The CDR3 is 17 amino acids.

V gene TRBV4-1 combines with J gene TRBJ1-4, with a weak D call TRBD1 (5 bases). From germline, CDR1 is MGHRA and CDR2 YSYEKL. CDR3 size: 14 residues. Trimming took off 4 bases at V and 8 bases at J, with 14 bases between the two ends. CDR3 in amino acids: CASSPYRIGEKLFF. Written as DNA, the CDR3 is TGCGCCAGCAGCCCCTACAGGATAGGAGAAAAACTGTTTTTT.

CDR3 in DNA: TGTGCCACCCTCTGGACCTCTGGGGCCAACGTCCTGACTTTC. Protein: CATLWTSGANVLTF. The chain is built from TRBV6-5 and TRBJ2-6; D is undetermined. The CDR3 is 14 amino acids. CDR1 and CDR2 from the germline V gene are MNHEY and SVGAGI. Trimming removed 10 bases at V and 0 bases at J, with 10 bases between.

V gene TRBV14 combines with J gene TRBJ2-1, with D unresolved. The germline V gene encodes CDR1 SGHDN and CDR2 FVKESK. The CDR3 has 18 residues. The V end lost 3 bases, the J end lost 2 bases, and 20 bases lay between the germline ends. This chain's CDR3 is CASSHRHPGPKTYNEQFF. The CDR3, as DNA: TGTGCCAGCAGCCACCGTCATCCAGGCCCTAAAACCTACAATGAGCAGTTCTTC.